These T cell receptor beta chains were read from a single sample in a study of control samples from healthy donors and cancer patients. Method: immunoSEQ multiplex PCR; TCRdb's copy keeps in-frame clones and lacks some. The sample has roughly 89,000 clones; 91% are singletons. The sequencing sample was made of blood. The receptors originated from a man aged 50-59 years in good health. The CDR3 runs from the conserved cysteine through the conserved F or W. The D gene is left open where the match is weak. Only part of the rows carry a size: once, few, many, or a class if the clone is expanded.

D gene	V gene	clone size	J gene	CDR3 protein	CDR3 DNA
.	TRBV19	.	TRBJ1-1	CASSLRGSPLNTEAFF	TGTGCCAGTAGTCTAAGGGGTAGCCCTTTGAACACTGAAGCTTTCTTT
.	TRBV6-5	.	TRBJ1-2	CASSSGGGSTNYGYTF	TGTGCCAGCAGTTCGGGCGGGGGTTCAACTAACTATGGCTACACCTTC
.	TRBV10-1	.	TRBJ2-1	CASSESGPSYNEQFF	TGCGCCAGCAGTGAGTCGGGGCCTTCCTACAATGAGCAGTTCTTC
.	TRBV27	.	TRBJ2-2	CASMFGEGAGELFF	TGTGCCAGCATGTTTGGGGAAGGGGCCGGGGAGCTGTTTTTT
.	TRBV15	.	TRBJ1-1	CATGNTEAFF	TGTGCCACCGGAAACACTGAAGCTTTCTTT
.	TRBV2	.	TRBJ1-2	CASSTTGRLEGYTF	TGTGCCAGCAGTACCACAGGGAGATTGGAGGGCTACACCTTC
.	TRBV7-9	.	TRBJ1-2	CASSLVTGWSNGYTF	TGTGCCAGCAGCTTAGTTACTGGGTGGAGTAATGGCTACACCTTC
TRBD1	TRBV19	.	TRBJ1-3	CASSRTGSGNTIYF	TGTGCCAGTAGTAGGACAGGCTCTGGAAACACCATATATTTT
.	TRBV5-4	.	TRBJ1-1	CASSWKGSTEAFF	TGTGCCAGCAGCTGGAAGGGCTCCACTGAAGCTTTCTTT
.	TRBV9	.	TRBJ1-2	CASSVDGDDYGYTF	TGTGCCAGCAGCGTAGATGGGGATGACTATGGCTACACCTTC
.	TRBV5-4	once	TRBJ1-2	CASSFMDRSYGYTF	TGTGCCAGCAGCTTTATGGACAGAAGCTATGGCTACACCTTC
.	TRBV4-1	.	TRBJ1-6	CASRETAYPFYNSPLHF	TGCGCCAGCAGAGAAACAGCCTACCCTTTCTATAATTCACCCCTCCACTTT
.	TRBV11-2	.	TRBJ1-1	CASSSLGPRNTEAFF	TGTGCCAGCAGCTCCCTCGGACCTAGGAACACTGAAGCTTTCTTT
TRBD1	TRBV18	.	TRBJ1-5	CASSRDREQPQHF	TGTGCCAGCTCACGTGACAGGGAGCAGCCCCAGCATTTT
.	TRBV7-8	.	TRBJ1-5	CASSFGGGSQPQHF	TGTGCCAGCAGTTTCGGGGGCGGGAGTCAGCCCCAGCATTTT
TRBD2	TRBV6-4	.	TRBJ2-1	CASSFLAGGSSYNEQFF	TGTGCCAGCAGTTTCCTAGCGGGGGGCAGCTCCTACAATGAGCAGTTCTTC
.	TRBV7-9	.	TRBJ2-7	CASSPTNNFYEQYF	TGTGCCAGCAGCCCAACCAACAACTTCTACGAGCAGTACTTC
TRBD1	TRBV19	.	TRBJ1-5	CASSTTGGNQPQHF	TGTGCCAGTAGTACGACAGGGGGCAATCAGCCCCAGCATTTT
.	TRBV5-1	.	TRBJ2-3	CASSPDGTPLTDTQYF	TGCGCCAGCAGCCCGGACGGGACTCCCCTCACAGATACGCAGTATTTT
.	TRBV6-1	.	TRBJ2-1	CASSGLTGPADNEQFF	TGTGCCAGCAGTGGGTTAACAGGTCCGGCTGACAATGAGCAGTTCTTC
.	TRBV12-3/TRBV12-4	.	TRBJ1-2	CASTQGYGYTF	TGTGCCAGCACCCAGGGGTATGGCTACACCTTC
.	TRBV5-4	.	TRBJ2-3	CASSPDRTLTDTQYF	TGTGCCAGCAGCCCCGACCGCACCCTCACAGATACGCAGTATTTT
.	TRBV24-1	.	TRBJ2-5	CATSDSQIIGGTQYF	TGTGCCACCAGTGACTCCCAAATAATCGGCGGGACCCAGTACTTC
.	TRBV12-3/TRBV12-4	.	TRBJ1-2	CASSSGGGYTF	TGTGCCAGCAGTTCGGGAGGCGGCTACACCTTC
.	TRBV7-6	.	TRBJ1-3	CASSLGVSSGNTIYF	TGTGCCAGCAGCTTGGGGGTCAGCTCTGGAAACACCATATATTTT
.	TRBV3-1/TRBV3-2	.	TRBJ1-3	CASSQEAGAGNTIYF	TGTGCCAGCAGCCAAGAGGCAGGAGCTGGAAACACCATATATTTT
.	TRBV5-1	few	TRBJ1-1	CASSRGGGGGTEAFF	TGCGCCAGCAGCCGGGGCGGGGGCGGTGGCACTGAAGCTTTCTTT
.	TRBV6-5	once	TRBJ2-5	CASSYGSGEETQYF	TGTGCCAGCAGTTACGGGTCAGGGGAAGAGACCCAGTACTTC
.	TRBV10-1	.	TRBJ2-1	CASSESTLAGDEQFF	TGCGCCAGCAGTGAGTCGACTTTGGCAGGGGATGAGCAGTTCTTC
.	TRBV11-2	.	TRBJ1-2	CASSLDGGMNYGYTF	TGTGCCAGCAGCTTAGATGGGGGTATGAACTATGGCTACACCTTC
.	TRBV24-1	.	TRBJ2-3	CATSAPGLSTDTQYF	TGTGCCACCAGTGCCCCTGGGCTTTCCACAGATACGCAGTATTTT
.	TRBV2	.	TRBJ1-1	CASTKDRLNTEAFF	TGTGCCAGCACGAAGGACAGATTGAACACTGAAGCTTTCTTT